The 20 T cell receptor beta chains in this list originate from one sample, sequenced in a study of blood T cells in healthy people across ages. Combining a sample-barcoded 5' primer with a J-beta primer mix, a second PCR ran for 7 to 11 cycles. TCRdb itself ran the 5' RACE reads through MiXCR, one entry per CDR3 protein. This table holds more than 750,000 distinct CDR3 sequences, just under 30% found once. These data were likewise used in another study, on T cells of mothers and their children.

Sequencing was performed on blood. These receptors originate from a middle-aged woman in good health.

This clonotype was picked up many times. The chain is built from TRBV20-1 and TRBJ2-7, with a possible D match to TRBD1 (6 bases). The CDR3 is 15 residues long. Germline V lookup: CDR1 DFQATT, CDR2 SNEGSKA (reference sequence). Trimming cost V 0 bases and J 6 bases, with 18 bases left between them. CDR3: CSARDRARGLSEQYF. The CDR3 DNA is TGCAGTGCTAGAGATCGTGCCAGGGGTTTAAGCGAGCAGTACTTC.

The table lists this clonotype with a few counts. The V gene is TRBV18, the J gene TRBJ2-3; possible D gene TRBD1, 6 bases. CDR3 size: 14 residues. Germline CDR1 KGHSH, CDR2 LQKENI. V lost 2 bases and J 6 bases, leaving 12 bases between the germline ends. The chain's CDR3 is CASSPTGRADTQYF. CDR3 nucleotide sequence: TGTGCCAGCTCACCAACAGGGCGGGCGGATACGCAGTATTTT.

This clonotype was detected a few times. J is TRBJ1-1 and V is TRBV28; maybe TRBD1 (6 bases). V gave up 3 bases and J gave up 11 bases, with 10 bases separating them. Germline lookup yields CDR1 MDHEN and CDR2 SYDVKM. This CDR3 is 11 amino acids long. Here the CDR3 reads CASSFGGLAFF. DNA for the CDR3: TGTGCCAGCAGTTTTGGGGGGCTCGCTTTCTTT.

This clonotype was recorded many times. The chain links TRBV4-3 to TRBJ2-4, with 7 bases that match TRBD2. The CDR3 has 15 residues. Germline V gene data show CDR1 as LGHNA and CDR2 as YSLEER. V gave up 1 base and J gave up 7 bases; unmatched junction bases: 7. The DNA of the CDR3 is TGCGCCAGCAGCCAAGTCAAAGCCGGGGGGAACATTCAGTACTTC. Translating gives CASSQVKAGGNIQYF.

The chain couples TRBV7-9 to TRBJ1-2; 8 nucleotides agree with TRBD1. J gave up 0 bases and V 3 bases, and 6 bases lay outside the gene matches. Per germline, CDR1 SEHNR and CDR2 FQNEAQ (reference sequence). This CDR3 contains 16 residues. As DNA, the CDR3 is TGTGCCAGCAGCTTGCGGACAGGGCGATCTAACTATGGCTACACCTTC. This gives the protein CASSLRTGRSNYGYTF.

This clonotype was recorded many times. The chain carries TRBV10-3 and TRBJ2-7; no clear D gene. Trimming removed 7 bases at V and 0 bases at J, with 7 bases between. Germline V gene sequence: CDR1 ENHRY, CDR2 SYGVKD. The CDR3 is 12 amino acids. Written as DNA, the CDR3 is TGTGCCATCATGTCAAGCTCCTACGAGCAGTACTTC. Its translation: CAIMSSSYEQYF.

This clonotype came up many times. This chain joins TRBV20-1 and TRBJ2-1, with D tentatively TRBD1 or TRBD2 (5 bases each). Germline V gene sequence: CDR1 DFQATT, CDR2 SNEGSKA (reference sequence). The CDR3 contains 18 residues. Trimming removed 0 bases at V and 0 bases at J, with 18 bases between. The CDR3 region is CSARDFARGLSSYNEQFF. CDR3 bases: TGCAGTGCTAGAGATTTCGCTCGGGGCCTCAGCTCCTACAATGAGCAGTTCTTC.

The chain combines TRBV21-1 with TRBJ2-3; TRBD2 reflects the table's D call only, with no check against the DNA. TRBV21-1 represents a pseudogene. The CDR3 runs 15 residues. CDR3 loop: CASSKRAGLTDTQYF. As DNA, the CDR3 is TGTGCCAGCAGCAAACGGGCGGGACTCACAGATACGCAGTATTTT.

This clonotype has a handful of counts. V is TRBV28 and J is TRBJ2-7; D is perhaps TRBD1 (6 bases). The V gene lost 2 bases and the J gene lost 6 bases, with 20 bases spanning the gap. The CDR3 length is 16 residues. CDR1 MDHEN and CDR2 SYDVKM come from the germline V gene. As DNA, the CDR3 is TGTGCCAGCAGTTTACCCCCCACAAACAGGGCCGGCGAGCAGTACTTC. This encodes CASSLPPTNRAGEQYF.

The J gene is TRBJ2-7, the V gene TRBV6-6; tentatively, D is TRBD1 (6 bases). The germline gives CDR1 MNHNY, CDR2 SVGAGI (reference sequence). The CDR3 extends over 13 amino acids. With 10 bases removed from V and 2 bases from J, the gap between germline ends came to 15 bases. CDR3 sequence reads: CAISSGTTYEQYF. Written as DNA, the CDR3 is TGTGCCATTTCTTCCGGGACAACCTACGAGCAGTACTTC.

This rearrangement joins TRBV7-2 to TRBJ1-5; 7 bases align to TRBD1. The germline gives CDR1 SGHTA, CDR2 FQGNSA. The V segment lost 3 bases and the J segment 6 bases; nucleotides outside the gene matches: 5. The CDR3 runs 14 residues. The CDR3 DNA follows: TGTGCCAGCAGCTTCCGACAGGGCGGTCAGCCCCAGCATTTT. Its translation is CASSFRQGGQPQHF.

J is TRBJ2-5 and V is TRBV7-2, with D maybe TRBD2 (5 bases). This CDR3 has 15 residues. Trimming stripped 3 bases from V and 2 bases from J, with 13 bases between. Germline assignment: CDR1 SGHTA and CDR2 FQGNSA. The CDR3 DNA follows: TGTGCCAGCAGCTTGGCCGGGCGGGCACAAGAGACCCAGTACTTC. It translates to CASSLAGRAQETQYF. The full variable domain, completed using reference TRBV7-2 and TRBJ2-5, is GAGVSQSPSNKVTEKGKDVELRCDPISGHTALYWYRQSLGQGLEFLIYFQGNSAPDKSGLPSDRFSAERTGGSVSTLTIQRTQQEDSAVYLCASSLAGRAQETQYFGPGTRLLVL.

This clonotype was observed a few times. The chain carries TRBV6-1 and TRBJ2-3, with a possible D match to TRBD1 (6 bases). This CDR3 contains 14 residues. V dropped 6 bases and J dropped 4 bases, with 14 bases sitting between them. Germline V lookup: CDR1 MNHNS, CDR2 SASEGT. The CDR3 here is CASSIFKGADTQYF. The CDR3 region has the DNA TGTGCCAGCAGCATCTTCAAGGGGGCAGATACGCAGTATTTT.

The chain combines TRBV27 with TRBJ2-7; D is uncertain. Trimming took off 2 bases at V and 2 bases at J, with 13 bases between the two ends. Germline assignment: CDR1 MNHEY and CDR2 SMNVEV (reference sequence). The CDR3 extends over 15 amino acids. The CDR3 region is CASSLNGPTPYEQYF. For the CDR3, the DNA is TGTGCCAGCAGTTTAAACGGGCCTACTCCCTACGAGCAGTACTTC.

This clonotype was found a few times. CDR3 sequence reads: CAGTSGGTINNEQFF. Here the CDR3 DNA reads TGTGCCGGGACTAGCGGGGGGACTATAAACAATGAGCAGTTCTTC. The rearrangement uses TRBV13 and TRBJ2-1, with 15 bases matching TRBD2. Germline CDR1 and CDR2: PRHDT and FYEKMQ (reference sequence). Trimming took 11 bases from V and 5 from J; bases not matched to a gene: 7. There are 15 residues in the CDR3. Combining the CDR3 with reference TRBV13 and TRBJ2-1 gives the whole variable domain AAGVIQSPRHLIKEKRETATLKCYPIPRHDTVYWYQQGPGQDPQFLISFYEKMQSDKGSIPDRFSAQQFSDYHSELNMSSLELGDSALYFCAGTSGGTINNEQFFGPGTRLTVL.

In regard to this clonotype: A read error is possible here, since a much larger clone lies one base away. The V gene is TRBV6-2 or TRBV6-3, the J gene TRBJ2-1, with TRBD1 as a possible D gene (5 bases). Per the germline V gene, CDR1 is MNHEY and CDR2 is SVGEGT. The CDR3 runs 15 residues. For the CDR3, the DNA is TGTGTCAGCAGTTCCCTAGGGGCTCGCTACAATGAGCAGTTCTTC. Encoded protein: CVSSSLGARYNEQFF.

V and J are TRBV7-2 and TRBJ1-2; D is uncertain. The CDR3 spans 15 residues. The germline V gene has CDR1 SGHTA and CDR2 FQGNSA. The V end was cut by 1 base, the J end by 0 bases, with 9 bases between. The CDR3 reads CASSLVQATNYGYTF. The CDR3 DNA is TGTGCCAGCAGCTTAGTGCAGGCTACTAACTATGGCTACACCTTC.

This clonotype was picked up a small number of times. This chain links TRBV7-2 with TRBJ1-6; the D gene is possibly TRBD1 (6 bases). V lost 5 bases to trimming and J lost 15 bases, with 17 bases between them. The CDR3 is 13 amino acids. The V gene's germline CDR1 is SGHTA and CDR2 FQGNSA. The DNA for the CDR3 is TGTGCCAGCAGCCCCACAGGGTCGTCGGTCCTCCACTTT. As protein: CASSPTGSSVLHF.

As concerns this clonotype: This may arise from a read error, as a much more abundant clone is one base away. CDR3 sequence (DNA): TGTGCCAGCAACCAAGGACTAGCGGTTAGCACAGATACGCAGTATTTT. Its protein is CASNQGLAVSTDTQYF. The rearrangement uses TRBV14 and TRBJ2-3; TRBD2 matches 10 bases. Germline CDR1 SGHDN, CDR2 FVKESK. The CDR3 is 16 residues long. Based on the CDR3 plus reference TRBV14 and TRBJ2-3, the full variable domain is EAGVTQFPSHSVIEKGQTVTLRCDPISGHDNLYWYRRVMGKEIKFLLHFVKESKQDESGMPNNRFLAERTGGTYSTLKVQPAELEDSGVYFCASNQGLAVSTDTQYFGPGTRLTVL.

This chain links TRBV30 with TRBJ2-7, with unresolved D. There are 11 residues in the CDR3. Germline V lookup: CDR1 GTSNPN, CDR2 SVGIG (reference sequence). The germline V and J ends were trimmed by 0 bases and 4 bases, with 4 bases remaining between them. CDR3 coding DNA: TGTGCCTGGAGTGTAAAGTACGAGCAGTACTTC. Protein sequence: CAWSVKYEQYF.